This T cell receptor (beta chain) originates from a study of cytomegalovirus exposure and HLA in healthy donors (dated by TCRdb to about 2017). Study-wide context: An earlier analysis of several hundred of the donors reported 250 to 300 Gb of sequence data and about 100 million unique TCR beta sequences from about 179 million T cells. An early release covering some 640 HLA-typed donors comprised about 290 gigabases of sequencing data and roughly 86 million unique TCR sequences. Of the approximately 370 genotyped donors, more than 75% were placed in the genetic ancestry cluster associated with self-reported Caucasian donors. The aim of the study was to test whether cataloging public T cell receptors could identify signatures of past pathogen exposure. The study profiled the T cell repertoires of under 700 subjects by immunosequencing and related them to cytomegalovirus serostatus. In addition to the first cohort of hundreds of subjects, a separate validation cohort of approximately 130 different subjects was used. To predict cytomegalovirus infection status, the study brought together high-throughput TCR immunosequencing, statistical association of individual TCRs with disease status, and machine learning. To study patterns of TCR occurrence, a later analysis re-analyzed previously published TCR beta repertoires from 666 donors and added high-resolution HLA genotyping. Rather than using new phenotypic data, the later analysis identified candidate immune exposures from TCR beta sequences and from how often those sequences occurred across donors. An earlier analysis of 587 of the donors applied high-throughput TCR beta sequencing to assess whether each TCR beta V gene segment acted as functional or pseudogenic. Donor age, sex, ethnicity and CMV serostatus were compiled alongside the repertoire data. A later genetic analysis used genome-wide SNP genotypes for about 60% of the roughly 700 donors, treating that subset as a discovery cohort. All discovery cohort repertoires had been generated using a single sequencing platform. Class I and class II HLA loci were covered by the typing at four-digit resolution. The number of donors typed differed by locus, with 629-630 for A, B, C, DRB1 and DQB1, about 500 for DQA1, over 600 for DPA1, and some 450 for DPB1. Roughly 5 DR-DQ haplotypes were handled as single units for association and clustering, since linkage in the cohort was strong. Among roughly 370 genotyped donors of the cohort, an average of approximately 230,000 unique TCR beta nucleotide sequences were sequenced per donor, roughly a sixth of them non-productive. General study outcomes and caveats: Roughly uniform sequencing depth across donors was assumed in presence/absence analyses, although this assumption may not hold. In a later analysis, about 16,000 TCR beta sequences were associated with specific HLA alleles at a false discovery rate of 0.05. Linkage disequilibrium might explain the correlated functional status among segregating V segments, but an unknown experimental factor could not be excluded. Most TCR sequences were observed very rarely across donors, whereas some public TCRs were present in many individuals. Three of the identified cytomegalovirus-associated TCR beta chains were confirmed in vitro to be specific for cytomegalovirus antigens. A cluster of highly shared sequence variants was judged likely to be a technical artifact of the sequencing pipeline. V-gene and J-gene trimming of TCR beta chains was associated with a missense DCLRE1C variant in a later genetic analysis, and the association was replicated in an independent cohort. Seventeen rarely observed V segments, including chromosome 9 orphons, were excluded from the earlier analysis of 550 to 700 of the donors because counts were too low. The study listed 164 TCR beta chains as associated with cytomegalovirus. According to a later analysis, TCR association rates differed among HLA loci, with DRB1 alleles showing the most associated TCRs and HLA-C alleles showing the fewest. A later genetic analysis reported fewer N-insertions in productive TCRs among donors in an Asian-associated ancestry cluster than the roughly 700-donor mean. In a later analysis, several top co-occurrence clusters were reported to appear linked to parvovirus B19, influenza, CMV and Epstein-Barr virus. In a later analysis, HLA-associated TCR beta chains showed more clonal expansion and lower generation probabilities than non-associated chains that were equally common. This cohort had only TCR beta chains sequenced, and the lack of alpha or paired-chain data limited which features could be detected. Assigning TCR associations to individual alleles was difficult when HLA alleles, especially DR and DQ, strongly co-occurred. A further reported finding was that TCR beta sequences accurately predicted the HLA-A and HLA-B alleles for most subjects in the first cohort. The classifier was reported to diagnose cytomegalovirus status with high specificity and sensitivity in both the original cohort and the validation cohort. Some IMGT-functional V segments, including TRBV6-2 and TRBV6-3, could not be distinguished by the 87-base-pair reads and were therefore excluded. For the cohort, immune exposure information was limited to CMV serostatus. Broadly in line with IMGT annotations, most TCR beta V segments showed up in productive rearrangements about 90% or about 30% of the time in an earlier analysis of a few hundred of the donors. Most CMV-associated TCR beta chains appeared to be HLA-restricted in a later analysis, and the HLA associations seemed to be driven largely by CMV exposure. According to the authors, the approach could potentially be generalized to other disease states and immunological phenotypes. HLA typing was unavailable for some donors at each locus, so association tests used only the typed subset.

With regard to this clone: Which antigen it targets is not known. No qualities accompany the bases; no much larger clone lies one base away.

The library relied on the immunoSEQ multiplex PCR assay. The multiplex PCR relied on a mix of 60 forward primers for TCR Vbeta segments and 13 reverse primers for TCR Jbeta segments. A multiplex PCR assay on genomic DNA amplified the CDR3 region of rearranged TCR beta genes. The amplified TCR beta libraries were sequenced on the Illumina HiSeq System as 87-base-pair reads. The published analysis was carried out like this. In a later analysis, tens of millions of unique TCR beta chains were counted across the roughly 670 repertoires, and about 9.9 million of these chains were shared by at least two donors. Raw reads were error-corrected and collapsed into unique sequences by a nearest-neighbor algorithm in which closely related sequences were merged to remove PCR and sequencing errors. V, D and J gene segments were assigned by aligning CDR3 sequences to IMGT reference sequences. For a sequence to be retained, at least a six-nucleotide match to both a V gene segment and a J gene segment was required. Rearrangements were called productive when the CDR3 lacked stop codons and stayed in frame with V and J; all others were non-productive. CDR3 was defined according to IMGT convention as the region running from the second conserved V-encoded cysteine to the conserved J-encoded phenylalanine. The earlier analysis of 587 of the donors excluded any sequence lacking an unambiguous match to a single V gene segment. In an earlier analysis of a few hundred of the donors, V segments were called functional above 56.7% productive rearrangements and were called segregating when the between-donor standard deviation exceeded 5%. A statistical classification framework was developed to diagnose cytomegalovirus status using the catalog of TCR beta chain sequences. A later analysis assigned V and J genes by comparing TCR nucleotide sequences with IMGT/GENE-DB human TR gene sequences. A later analysis assigned CDR3 sequences and most-parsimonious VDJ recombination scenarios with the TCRdist pipeline. In a later analysis, every TCR beta chain was defined by the combination of its CDR3 amino acid sequence and its V-gene family, and reads without a unique V-gene family were dropped. A later analysis removed 550 to 700 highly shared, low-generation-probability nucleotide sequences to deal with suspected cross-contamination and a sequencing artifact. In a later analysis, a clonal expansion index was calculated for each public chain from normalized within-repertoire ranks of inferred template counts. In a later analysis, generation probabilities were computed with a VDJ recombination model fitted to out-of-frame rearrangements, and the resulting probabilities were checked against IGoR. In a later analysis, TCR-TCR, TCR-HLA and TCR-CMV co-occurrence was scored with hypergeometric tests, and a repertoire-size bias correction was applied to TCR pairs. False discovery rates were estimated in a later analysis by permuting HLA or CMV assignments 20 times. In a later analysis, co-occurring TCRs were grouped using DBSCAN, and TCRdist sequence similarity was added for clustering within HLA-allele-positive subsets. Repertoires with fewer than 30,000 or more than 120,000 public chains were left out of co-occurrence clustering, as were five repertoires with anomalous nucleotide sharing. The source is immuneACCESS, and TCRdb retained only in-frame sequences with V and J called. Part of the clones is not carried over; for the studies checked, unresolved V genes explain less than half of this, and the remainder is unexplained. That table gives V, J and clone size, and the DNA gave D and trimming. The sample data list 170,000 or so clones, and around 80% of these were observed just once. Of the sample, about 3.8% is held by the ten largest clones.

In total, 600 or so healthy bone marrow donors made up the cohort. All cohort members were sampled while nominally healthy, although unrecorded immune exposures were likely present. The donor was CMV seropositive and belonged to the group of around 300 seropositive cohort members. Every donor gave a peripheral blood sample, and the peripheral blood mononuclear cells from that sample were used for TCR beta sequencing. Genomic DNA extraction from the blood cell samples was performed with the Qiagen DNeasy Blood Extraction Kit. Clipping removes 4 bases from V and 4 bases from J, with 12 as the unmatched junction base count. Based on the germline V gene, the CDR1 and CDR2 sequences are MGHRA and YSYEKL. The CDR3 measures 16 amino acids from cysteine to phenylalanine. Only CDR3 DNA is held: 48 bases, read in frame from base 1.

The source material was PBMCs. This receptor chain uses TRBV4-1 and TRBJ1-1; 7 middle bases align to TRBD1. This receptor was taken from a woman aged 55-69 years in good health and CMV-seropositive. The CDR3 is CASSPQWETGITEAFF. The nucleotide sequence reads as follows: TGCGCCAGCAGCCCCCAATGGGAGACAGGGATCACTGAAGCTTTCTTT.